This TCR beta chain emerged from a study of molecular identifiers for immune sequencing clone quantification. The table lists this clonotype with a few counts. Its antigen is unidentified. Mismatch with germline at one junction end may stem from a read error. The study, taken as a whole, reports: Beyond 20 RNA copies, clones held over 99% of effector molecules, compared with under 1% in naive cells.

The V gene's germline CDR1 is SEHNR and CDR2 FQNEAQ (reference sequence). This CDR3 has 14 amino acids. TCRdb used MiXCR to reprocess the PCR reads, holding one entry per CDR3 protein. In the table there are about 640,000 distinct CDR3 sequences, 15% to 20% of which are singletons. The receptor was isolated from a human donor in good health. Some libraries in this study had Jurkat cell RNA spiked in. The material sequenced was naive CD8+ T cells from blood, with Jurkat cell RNA spiked in. Regarding subset: FACS-sorted CD8+CD4-CCR7+CD45RA+ naive T cells. This chain links TRBV7-9 with TRBJ2-3; D perhaps matches TRBD2 (5 bases). The CDR3 reads CASGFERSTDTQYF. The CDR3 region has the DNA TGTGCCAGCGGCTTCGAGCGGAGCACAGATACGCAGTATTTT.